These 19 T cell receptor beta chains came from one sample sequenced in a study of regulatory T cells in long-lasting Graves disease. Construction of the TCR beta libraries employed iRepertoire HTBI primers in conjunction with Arm-PCR of CDR3 regions. TCRdb recomputed calls from the multiplex PCR reads with MiXCR, one row per CDR3 protein. Among 450,000 to 500,000 distinct CDR3 sequences, around 15% were seen once, and the ten largest hold about 12%. Sample time point: newly diagnosed GD, antithyroid drugs for less than 3 months. RNA from PBMCs was the source of the TCR library. A further study also used this sample, focusing on T cells in Graves' hyperthyroidism and ophthalmopathy.

The specimen was peripheral blood mononuclear cells (PBMCs), collected at new diagnosis, from a patient treated with antithyroid drugs. Receptor source: a man in his forties or fifties with Graves disease.

CDR3 residues: CASSADQKDTQYF. The CDR3 DNA reads as TGTGCCAGCAGTGCGGACCAAAAGGATACGCAGTATTTT. V and J are TRBV6-1 and TRBJ2-3; D is unclear. CDR1 and CDR2 (germline): MNHNS, SASEGT. CDR3 length: 13 residues. V lost 4 bases, J lost 6 bases, and 11 bases lay in between.

This clonotype showed up just a few times. V is TRBV7-2 and J is TRBJ2-1; tentative D call: TRBD2 (5 bases). This CDR3 comprises 13 residues. Germline values: CDR1 SGHTA, CDR2 FQGNSA. Trimming removed 4 bases at V and 10 bases at J, with 14 bases between. The CDR3, as DNA: TGTGCCAGCAGCTCCCCGGGGTTAGGCGAGCAGTTCTTC. It is translated as CASSSPGLGEQFF.

This clonotype appeared many times. The genes are TRBV20-1 and TRBJ2-7; 9 nucleotides match TRBD2. In germline, CDR1 is DFQATT, CDR2 SNEGSKA (reference sequence). Losses at the gene ends were 6 bases for V and 4 bases for J; bases not matched to a gene: 7. There are 13 residues in the CDR3. The CDR3 nucleotides read TGCAGTGCAAATAGCGGGAGTGCTTACGAGCAGTACTTC. Residues: CSANSGSAYEQYF.

This clonotype has a count of ten or more. This chain links TRBV5-1 with TRBJ1-1, with 10 nucleotides matching TRBD1. V dropped 3 bases and J dropped 7; count of bases not matched to a gene: 9. There are 15 residues in the CDR3. Looked up from germline, CDR1 is SGHRS and CDR2 is YFSETQ. CDR3 DNA sequence: TGCGCCAGCAGCTCCCAGGGACAGGGGATCGATGAAGCTTTCTTT. This encodes CASSSQGQGIDEAFF.

This clonotype showed up many times. The chain recombines TRBV20-1 with TRBJ2-1; 7 bases fit TRBD1. The CDR3 extends over 15 amino acids. Germline CDR1 is DFQATT and CDR2 is SNEGSKA (reference sequence). J gave up 6 bases and V 1 base, and 9 bases lay outside the gene matches. The CDR3 DNA follows: TGCAGTGCTAGAGCGCAAAGGACAGGTCCCAATGAGCAGTTCTTC. Translation: CSARAQRTGPNEQFF.

The genes are TRBV3-1 and TRBJ1-1; D gene ambiguous. Trimming took 0 bases from V and 0 from J, leaving 8 bases between them. The CDR3 totals 15 residues. Germline V CDR1 and CDR2: LGHDT, YNNKEL (reference sequence). CDR3 loop: CASSQDNSLNTEAFF. In DNA form, the CDR3 reads TGTGCCAGCAGCCAAGATAACAGCTTGAACACTGAAGCTTTCTTT.

The chain combines TRBV5-6 with TRBJ1-2; D gene ambiguous. The V end was cut by 4 bases, the J end by 8 bases, with 12 bases between. The V gene's germline CDR1 is SGHDT and CDR2 YYEEEE. This CDR3 is built from 12 residues. CDR3 bases: TGTGCCAGCAGCCCGTGGTCCAGAGGCTACACCTTC. This sequence encodes CASSPWSRGYTF.

The rearrangement uses TRBV6-2 or TRBV6-3 and TRBJ1-5; D call uncertain. V was trimmed by 5 bases and J by 6 bases, leaving 11 bases between them. CDR3 length equals 13 residues. CDR1 is MNHEY and CDR2 is SVGEGT in the germline V gene. The CDR3 DNA reads TGTGCCAGCAGTAGGAATTTGGGTCAGCCCCAGCATTTT. This translates into CASSRNLGQPQHF.

The table lists this clonotype with many counts. V is TRBV11-2 and J is TRBJ2-1, with D unresolved. Germline-derived CDR1 and CDR2 are SGHAT and FQNNGV. Trimming left V 1 base short and J 6 bases short, with 16 bases between. The CDR3 runs 16 residues. The chain's CDR3 is CASSLGPGPPLNEQFF. Written as DNA, the CDR3 is TGTGCCAGCAGCTTAGGACCGGGCCCCCCCCTCAATGAGCAGTTCTTC.

Ten or more counts support this clonotype. The chain employs TRBV5-1 and TRBJ2-1; D call uncertain. The V gene lost 0 bases and the J gene lost 2 bases, with 9 bases spanning the gap. Germline CDR1 SGHRS, CDR2 YFSETQ. This CDR3 has 15 amino acids. CDR3 coding DNA: TGCGCCAGCAGCTTGGGCGGAGAAACCTACAATGAGCAGTTCTTC. It encodes CASSLGGETYNEQFF.

This clonotype was recorded at least ten times. The V and J genes are TRBV20-1 and TRBJ2-7; 14 bases are shared with TRBD2. The CDR3 contains 16 residues. V trimming: 3 bases; J trimming: 7 bases; junction bases outside the gene matches: 11. Germline V gene sequence: CDR1 DFQATT, CDR2 SNEGSKA (reference sequence). Here the CDR3 reads CSAREDRGLAGGEQYF. Written as DNA, the CDR3 is TGCAGTGCTAGGGAGGACCGCGGACTAGCGGGAGGTGAGCAGTACTTC.

Points on this clonotype: A much bigger clone sits one base away, suggesting this may be a read error. The chain carries TRBV9 and TRBJ2-7; D is uncertain. Trimming left V 0 bases short and J 7 bases short, with 14 bases between. This CDR3 is built from 14 residues. Germline V lookup: CDR1 SGDLS, CDR2 YYNGEE. This CDR3 reads CASSVVGSTHEQYF. Written as DNA, the CDR3 is TGTGCCAGCAGCGTAGTCGGGTCAACCCATGAGCAGTACTTC.

The chain has TRBV7-2 and TRBJ2-7; 7 bases line up with TRBD1. Germline V gene lookup returns CDR1 SGHTA and CDR2 FQGNSA. The CDR3 totals 14 residues. The junction had 6 bases not matched to a gene; V was cut back by 5 bases and J by 2 bases. DNA of the CDR3: TGTGCCAGCAGCCTTCGGGACAGCCCCTACGAGCAGTACTTC. As protein: CASSLRDSPYEQYF.

This clonotype was detected a few times. The rearrangement links TRBV29-1 to TRBJ2-3; TRBD2 matches at 8 bases. J lost 5 bases, V lost 1 base, and 8 bases had no gene match. CDR3 length: 15 residues. CDR1 SQVTM and CDR2 ANQGSEA come from the germline V gene. The CDR3 here is CSVEAGGPLGDTQYF. The CDR3 DNA follows: TGCAGCGTTGAAGCGGGAGGGCCCTTAGGAGATACGCAGTATTTT.

On this clonotype: At one end the junction does not follow the germline gene, possibly because of a read error. This chain links TRBV4-1 with TRBJ2-3; 9 nucleotides line up with TRBD1. The CDR3 runs 14 residues. CDR1 and CDR2 from the germline V gene are MGHRA and YSYEKL. The CDR3 bases are TGCGCCAGCAGCCAATGGGACAGGGCCACTGAAGCTCTCTTT. It translates to CASSQWDRATEALF.

This clonotype was seen more than once but under ten times. The rearrangement uses TRBV29-1 and TRBJ2-1, with D maybe TRBD2 (5 bases). V shed 2 bases and J shed 0 bases, with 11 bases lying between them. In germline, CDR1 is SQVTM, CDR2 ANQGSEA. The CDR3 is 15 amino acids. The CDR3 coding sequence is TGCAGCGTTGAAAGGCGGGCCAGCTCCTACAATGAGCAGTTCTTC. It encodes CSVERRASSYNEQFF.

On this clonotype itself: An end of the junction does not agree with germline; a read error may underlie this. The chain combines TRBV10-3 with TRBJ2-7; possibly TRBD2 for D (5 bases). Per germline, CDR1 ENHRY and CDR2 SYGVKD. The CDR3 extends over 16 amino acids. The CDR3: CATSAQKEVISYEQYF. CDR3 in DNA: TGTGCCACCAGTGCTCAGAAGGAGGTGATTAGTTACGAGCAGTACTTC.

This clonotype was recorded a few times. The rearrangement joins TRBV14 to TRBJ2-1, with 7 positions matching TRBD2. Trimming took 3 bases from V and 0 from J; bases not matched to a gene: 11. The CDR3 spans 18 residues. Germline CDR1 and CDR2: SGHDN and FVKESK. The CDR3 region is CASSHPGSLASSYNEQFF. In DNA form, the CDR3 reads TGTGCCAGCAGCCACCCCGGTTCACTAGCGTCCTCCTACAATGAGCAGTTCTTC.

This clonotype showed up just a few times. The chain is built from TRBV12-3 or TRBV12-4 and TRBJ2-1; no clear D. Between the trimmed V and J ends, which lost 2 bases and 8 bases, there was a span of 16 bases. This CDR3 is built from 15 residues. The CDR3 here is CASSLYGVPLDEQFF. In nucleotides, the CDR3 is TGTGCCAGCAGTTTATATGGAGTGCCGTTGGATGAGCAGTTCTTC.